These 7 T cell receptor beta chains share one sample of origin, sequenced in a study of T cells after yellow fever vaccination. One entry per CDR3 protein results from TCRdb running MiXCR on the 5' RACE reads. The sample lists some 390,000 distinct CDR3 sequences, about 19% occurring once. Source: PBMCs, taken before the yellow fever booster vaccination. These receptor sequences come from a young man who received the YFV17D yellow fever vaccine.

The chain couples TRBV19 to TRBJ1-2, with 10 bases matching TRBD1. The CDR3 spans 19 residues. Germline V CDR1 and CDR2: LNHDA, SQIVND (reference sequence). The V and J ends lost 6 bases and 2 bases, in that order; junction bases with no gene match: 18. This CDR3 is CASSNVGSGQGSPNYGYTF. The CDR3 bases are TGTGCCAGTAGCAACGTGGGCTCGGGACAGGGGTCCCCCAACTATGGCTACACCTTC. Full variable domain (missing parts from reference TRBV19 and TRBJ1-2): DGGITQSPKYLFRKEGQNVTLSCEQNLNHDAMYWYRQDPGQGLRLIYYSQIVNDFQKGDIAEGYSVSREKKESFPLTVTSAQKNPTAFYLCASSNVGSGQGSPNYGYTFGSGTRLTVV.

CDR3 DNA sequence: TGTGCCAGCAGCTTGAGGCAGGTAGCCCGACGAGGAGATACGCAGTATTTT. Amino acid sequence: CASSLRQVARRGDTQYF. The rearrangement uses TRBV5-5 and TRBJ2-3, with no clear D. CDR3 length equals 17 residues. Trimming removed 1 base at V and 5 bases at J, with 20 bases between. Germline-derived CDR1 and CDR2 are SGHKS and YYEKEE (reference sequence). Variable domain in full (rest from reference TRBV5-5 and TRBJ2-3): DAGVTQSPTHLIKTRGQQVTLRCSPISGHKSVSWYQQVLGQGPQFIFQYYEKEERGRGNFPDRFSARQFPNYSSELNVNALLLGDSALYLCASSLRQVARRGDTQYFGPGTRLTVL.

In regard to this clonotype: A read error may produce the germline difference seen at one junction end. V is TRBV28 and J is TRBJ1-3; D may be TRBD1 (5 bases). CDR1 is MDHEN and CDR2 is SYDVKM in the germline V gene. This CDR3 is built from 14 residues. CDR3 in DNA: TGTGCCAGCAGTGACAGCACCTCTGGAAACGCCATATATTTT. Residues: CASSDSTSGNAIYF.

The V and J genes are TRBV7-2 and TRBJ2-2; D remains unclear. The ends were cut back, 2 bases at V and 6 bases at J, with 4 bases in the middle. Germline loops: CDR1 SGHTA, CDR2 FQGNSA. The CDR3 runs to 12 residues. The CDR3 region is CASSLYSGELFF. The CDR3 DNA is TGTGCCAGCAGCTTATATTCCGGGGAGCTGTTTTTT.

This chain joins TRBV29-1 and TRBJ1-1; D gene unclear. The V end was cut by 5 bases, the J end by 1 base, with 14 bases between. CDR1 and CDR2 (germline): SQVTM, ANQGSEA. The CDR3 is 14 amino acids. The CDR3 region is CSVLDMNANTEAFF. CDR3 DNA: TGCAGCGTTTTAGATATGAACGCGAACACTGAAGCTTTCTTT.

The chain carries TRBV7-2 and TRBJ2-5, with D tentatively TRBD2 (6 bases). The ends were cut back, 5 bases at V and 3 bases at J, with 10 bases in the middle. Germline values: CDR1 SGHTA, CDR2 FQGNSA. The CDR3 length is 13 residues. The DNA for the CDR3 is TGTGCCAGCAGCGGCGGGGCTAAAGAGACCCAGTACTTC. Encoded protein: CASSGGAKETQYF.

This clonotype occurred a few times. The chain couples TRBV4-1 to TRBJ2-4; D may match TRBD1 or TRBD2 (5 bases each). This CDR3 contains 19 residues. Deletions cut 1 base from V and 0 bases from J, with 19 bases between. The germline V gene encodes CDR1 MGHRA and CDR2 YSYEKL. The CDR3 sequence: CASSQGILGTGLAKNIQYF. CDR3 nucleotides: TGCGCCAGCAGCCAAGGAATCCTGGGGACGGGCCTAGCCAAAAACATTCAGTACTTC.